This T cell receptor (beta chain) derives from a study of cytomegalovirus exposure and HLA in healthy donors. Study-level points and caveats: Rare TCR sequences dominated, though some public TCRs recurred in many donors.

The table came from immunoSEQ multiplex PCR; TCRdb's copy has only in-frame clones and leaves some out. The data contain hundreds of thousands of clones, 75% to 90% of them seen just once; the ten biggest clones take up 0.65% to 0.95%. Germline V gene data show CDR1 as MNHNY and CDR2 as SVGAGI (reference sequence). There are 15 residues in the CDR3. V lost 0 bases and J 5 bases, leaving 13 bases between the germline ends. This clone turned up a few times. Its cognate antigen is unknown. The source material was PBMCs. This rearrangement joins TRBV6-6 to TRBJ1-2; D gene ambiguous. The TCR was taken from a woman aged 18-30 years in good health and CMV-seronegative. The CDR3 protein is CASSYSRGQVYGYTF. CDR3 DNA: TGTGCCAGCAGTTACTCGCGCGGGCAGGTATATGGCTACACCTTC.